The 23 T cell receptor beta chains given below trace back to one sample, sequenced in a study of beta chain features in type 1 diabetes (dated by TCRdb to 2016 to 2018). The library was generated by the immunoSEQ multiplex PCR assay. The entire isolated RNA was reverse transcribed using the High Capacity cDNA Reverse Transcription Kit, and thus expressed TCRB transcripts were sequenced. TCRdb mirrors the immuneACCESS table, restricted to in-frame sequences. Some clones are absent from its copies; in checked studies, under half trace to an unresolved V gene, and the reason for the others is unknown. The sample data list 300,000 to 400,000 clones, and approximately 8.2% of these were observed just once. The biggest ten clones account for around 0.45% of the sample. Input material: central memory CD4+ T cells from blood. Receptors originate from a woman under 30 in good health.

The table lists this clone with a few counts. The DNA of the CDR3 is TGTGCCAGCAGTGAATTGAGGCTAGCGGGAGCTTCAGATGAGCAGTTCTTC. Protein sequence: CASSELRLAGASDEQFF. V is TRBV25-1 and J is TRBJ2-1, with 10 bases that match TRBD2. The germline gives CDR1 MGHDK, CDR2 SYGVNS. CDR3 length: 17 residues. V shed 1 base, J shed 8 bases, and the junction held 11 bases outside the gene matches.

This clone occurred many times. This chain uses TRBV4-3 with TRBJ2-1, with D possibly being TRBD1 (5 bases). This CDR3 is built from 17 residues. The germline V gene has CDR1 LGHNA and CDR2 YSLEER. Trimming stripped 0 bases from V and 4 bases from J, with 16 bases between. CDR3 residues: CASSQDRNQGPYNEQFF. CDR3 in DNA: TGCGCCAGCAGCCAAGATCGTAATCAGGGCCCATACAATGAGCAGTTCTTC.

This clone has just a few counts. The chain combines TRBV7-8 with TRBJ2-7; no reliable D call. Looked up from germline, CDR1 is SGHVS and CDR2 is FQNEAQ. Trimming shortened V by 6 bases and J by 0 bases, and 12 bases separated the two germline ends. The CDR3 length is 14 residues. The CDR3 sequence is CASRRSGSSYEQYF. CDR3 in DNA: TGTGCCAGCAGAAGATCAGGTAGCTCCTACGAGCAGTACTTC. Supplemented by reference TRBV7-8 and TRBJ2-7, the full variable domain reads GAGVSQSPRYKVAKRGQDVALRCDPISGHVSLFWYQQALGQGPEFLTYFQNEAQLDKSGLPSDRFFAERPEGSVSTLKIQRTQQEDSAVYLCASRRSGSSYEQYFGPGTRLTVT.

This clone came up a few times. V is TRBV5-1 and J is TRBJ2-5; TRBD1 might be the D (5 bases). The V end lost 0 bases, the J end lost 5 bases, and 14 bases lay between the germline ends. This CDR3 region has 15 residues. Germline lookup yields CDR1 SGHRS and CDR2 YFSETQ. The chain's CDR3 is CASSLAGGARETQYF. DNA for the CDR3: TGCGCCAGCAGCTTGGCCGGTGGGGCCCGGGAGACCCAGTACTTC.

In this sample, this clone turned up a few times. The chain employs TRBV11-2 and TRBJ2-1; 12 bases are a match to TRBD1. The CDR3 loop spans 15 amino acids. J lost 7 bases, V lost 5 bases, and 6 bases had no gene match. From germline, CDR1 is SGHAT and CDR2 FQNNGV. CDR3 in DNA: TGTGCCAGCAGCCCGGGACAGGGGGCGTATAATGAGCAGTTCTTC. Protein: CASSPGQGAYNEQFF.

This clone was seen a handful of times. The chain uses TRBV5-1 and TRBJ1-4; TRBD1 might be the D (6 bases). The CDR3 runs to 15 residues. CDR1 and CDR2 from the germline V gene are SGHRS and YFSETQ. V was pared by 5 bases and J by 5 bases, with 16 bases between. DNA for the CDR3: TGCGCCAGCAGGCTTACCGGGACACAAAATGAAAAACTGTTTTTT. Encoded protein: CASRLTGTQNEKLFF.

This chain joins TRBV11-2 and TRBJ2-1; D not certain. There are 13 residues in the CDR3. V lost 0 bases and J 5 bases, leaving 5 bases between the germline ends. From germline, CDR1 is SGHAT and CDR2 FQNNGV. The CDR3 region has the DNA TGTGCCAGCAGCTTAGATAGGAACAATGAGCAGTTCTTC. It yields the protein CASSLDRNNEQFF.

This chain connects TRBV18 to TRBJ1-4; 7 bases align to TRBD1. J gave up 7 bases and V 1 base, and 6 bases lay outside the gene matches. This CDR3 contains 15 residues. The germline gives CDR1 KGHSH, CDR2 LQKENI. The CDR3 region is CASSPRDSGIEKLFF. The CDR3 nucleotides are TGTGCCAGCTCACCACGGGACAGCGGGATTGAAAAACTGTTTTTT. Drawing the rest from reference TRBV18 and TRBJ1-4, the complete variable domain is NAGVMQNPRHLVRRRGQEARLRCSPMKGHSHVYWYRQLPEEGLKFMVYLQKENIIDESGMPKERFSAEFPKEGPSILRIQQVVRGDSAAYFCASSPRDSGIEKLFFGSGTQLSVL.

The chain carries TRBV29-1 and TRBJ2-1, with D perhaps TRBD2 (6 bases). Germline assignment: CDR1 SQVTM and CDR2 ANQGSEA. This CDR3 region has 14 residues. V dropped 3 bases and J dropped 6 bases, with 15 bases sitting between them. The DNA for the CDR3 is TGCAGCGTTGATCTCGGGAGCATATCCAATGAGCAGTTCTTC. It codes for CSVDLGSISNEQFF.

This clone was picked up one time. This chain connects TRBV7-9 to TRBJ2-7; D may be TRBD2 (6 bases). The CDR3 length is 14 residues. Between the trimmed V and J ends, which lost 1 base and 5 bases, there was a span of 12 bases. The germline V gene has CDR1 SEHNR and CDR2 FQNEAQ (reference sequence). The CDR3 here is CASSLVGGIHEQYF. CDR3 nucleotide sequence: TGTGCCAGCAGCTTAGTTGGAGGGATTCACGAGCAGTACTTC.

The chain joins TRBV6-6 to TRBJ1-1, with D uncertain. Trimming removed 0 bases from V and 1 base from J, with 9 bases in between. The CDR3 totals 15 residues. The germline V gene encodes CDR1 MNHNY and CDR2 SVGAGI (reference sequence). The CDR3 DNA reads as TGTGCCAGCAGTTACTCCCGATACGGGAACACTGAAGCTTTCTTT. Protein: CASSYSRYGNTEAFF.

This clone was observed a single time. This chain connects TRBV27 to TRBJ1-4; TRBD1 matches 8 bases. CDR1 MNHEY and CDR2 SMNVEV come from the germline V gene (reference sequence). Trimming at V came to 4 bases and at J to 2 bases, leaving 6 bases not matched to a gene. The CDR3 runs to 16 residues. CDR3 bases: TGTGCCAGCAGTTCCCAGGGGGCACGGACTAATGAAAAACTGTTTTTT. This encodes CASSSQGARTNEKLFF.

This clone was detected a few times. V gene TRBV2 combines with J gene TRBJ1-4, with TRBD1 matching 9 bases. Germline values: CDR1 SNHLY, CDR2 FYNNEI. The length of the CDR3 is 13 residues. Unmatched junction bases numbered 1, after V lost 6 bases and J lost 5 bases. The CDR3 nucleotides read TGTGCCAGCAGGGGACAGGGAAATGAAAAACTGTTTTTT. Amino acid sequence: CASRGQGNEKLFF.

The rearrangement joins TRBV29-1 to TRBJ1-5; D is ambiguous. CDR3 length equals 13 residues. Germline CDR1 and CDR2: SQVTM and ANQGSEA. V was cut by 4 bases and J by 2 bases, with 9 bases left in between. In DNA, the CDR3 is TGCAGCGTTGTTTTTGGGGGCAATCAGCCCCAGCATTTT. This sequence encodes CSVVFGGNQPQHF.

The table lists this clone with a few counts. V usage is TRBV27 and J usage is TRBJ1-1; D is possibly TRBD1 (6 bases). This CDR3 comprises 15 residues. V lost 5 bases and J 10 bases, leaving 23 bases between the germline ends. Germline assignment: CDR1 MNHEY and CDR2 SMNVEV (reference sequence). The CDR3 DNA reads TGTGCCAGCAGTCTATTGGACAGCACGCCGCCGCGAGCTTTCTTT. This gives the protein CASSLLDSTPPRAFF.

This clone was detected ten times or more. This chain joins TRBV11-2 and TRBJ2-5, with a weak D call TRBD2 (6 bases). The CDR3 has 12 amino acids. Germline V lookup: CDR1 SGHAT, CDR2 FQNNGV. V was trimmed by 6 bases and J by 11 bases, leaving 16 bases between them. The DNA for the CDR3 is TGTGCCAGCAGTCAAGGTCCGGACTATCAGTACTTC. Translation: CASSQGPDYQYF. Together with reference TRBV11-2 and TRBJ2-5, the CDR3 gives the full variable domain: EAGVAQSPRYKIIEKRQSVAFWCNPISGHATLYWYQQILGQGPKLLIQFQNNGVVDDSQLPKDRFSAERLKGVDSTLKIQPAKLEDSAVYLCASSQGPDYQYFGPGTRLLVL.

The chain has TRBV7-9 and TRBJ2-2, with D hard to call. The CDR3 sequence is 12 residues long. Trimming stripped 5 bases from V and 9 bases from J, with 10 bases between. Germline V CDR1 and CDR2: SEHNR, FQNEAQ (reference sequence). In nucleotides, the CDR3 is TGTGCCAGCAGCCCCGGTTACAGGGAGCTGTTTTTT. The encoded protein is CASSPGYRELFF.

Notes on this clone: A much larger clone is a single base away; this may be a read error. V usage is TRBV11-3 and J usage is TRBJ2-2, with D unresolved. The CDR3 sequence is 12 residues long. CDR1 and CDR2 from the germline V gene are SGHNT and YENEEA. In DNA form, the CDR3 reads TGTGCCAGCAGCCCGAACAGCGGGGAGCTGTTTTTT. Protein product: CASSPNSGELFF.

This clone was picked up a small number of times. The CDR3 nucleotides are TGCGCCAGCAGCCTCGGGGGGTCTGGGGCCAACGTCCTGACTTTC. This translates into CASSLGGSGANVLTF. V and J are TRBV4-3 and TRBJ2-6; TRBD2 matches at 7 bases. The germline V gene has CDR1 LGHNA and CDR2 YSLEER. CDR3 length equals 15 residues. V was pared by 4 bases and J by 1 base, with 1 base of the junction left unmatched.

The V gene is TRBV2, the J gene TRBJ2-3; 8 nucleotides match TRBD2. V trimming: 6 bases; J trimming: 6 bases; junction bases outside the gene matches: 5. This CDR3 region has 13 residues. The V gene's germline CDR1 is SNHLY and CDR2 FYNNEI. The CDR3 bases are TGTGCCAGCAGAGGACTAGCCTACGATACGCAGTATTTT. It specifies CASRGLAYDTQYF. The complete variable domain, with remaining parts taken from reference TRBV2 and TRBJ2-3, reads EPEVTQTPSHQVTQMGQEVILRCVPISNHLYFYWYRQILGQKVEFLVSFYNNEISEKSEIFDDQFSVERPDGSNFTLKIRSTKLEDSAMYFCASRGLAYDTQYFGPGTRLTVL.

V gene TRBV2 combines with J gene TRBJ1-1; 9 nucleotides agree with TRBD1. V dropped 8 bases and J dropped 5; count of bases not matched to a gene: 6. This CDR3 is 13 amino acids long. Germline loops: CDR1 SNHLY, CDR2 FYNNEI. The CDR3 loop reads CASQGTGRTEAFF. The CDR3 DNA reads TGTGCCAGCCAGGGGACAGGGCGAACTGAAGCTTTCTTT.

The V call is TRBV4-3, the J call TRBJ2-5; a possible D gene is TRBD1 (6 bases). Per the germline V gene, CDR1 is LGHNA and CDR2 is YSLEER. This CDR3 has 16 amino acids. Trimming left V 4 bases short and J 4 bases short, with 19 bases between. This chain's CDR3 is CASSRDPGQNLETQYF. CDR3 bases: TGCGCCAGCAGCCGAGATCCTGGACAGAATTTAGAGACCCAGTACTTC.

The chain joins TRBV18 to TRBJ2-3; TRBD2 matches at 9 bases. The V and J ends lost 6 bases and 2 bases, in that order; junction bases with no gene match: 6. This CDR3 comprises 15 residues. Germline CDR1 KGHSH, CDR2 LQKENI. The CDR3 DNA reads as TGTGCCAGCTCTACTCTAGCGGGGAACACAGATACGCAGTATTTT. It encodes CASSTLAGNTDTQYF.